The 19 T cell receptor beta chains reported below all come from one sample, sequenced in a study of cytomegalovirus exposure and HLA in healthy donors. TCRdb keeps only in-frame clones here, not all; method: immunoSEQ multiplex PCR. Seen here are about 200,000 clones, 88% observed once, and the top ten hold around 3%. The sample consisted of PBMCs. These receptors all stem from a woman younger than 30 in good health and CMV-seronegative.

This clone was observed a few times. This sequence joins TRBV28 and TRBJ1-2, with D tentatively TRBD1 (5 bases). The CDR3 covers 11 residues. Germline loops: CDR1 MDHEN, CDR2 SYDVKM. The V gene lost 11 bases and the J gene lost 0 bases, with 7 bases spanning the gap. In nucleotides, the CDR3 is TGTGCCGGGGGGACTAACTATGGCTACACCTTC. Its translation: CAGGTNYGYTF.

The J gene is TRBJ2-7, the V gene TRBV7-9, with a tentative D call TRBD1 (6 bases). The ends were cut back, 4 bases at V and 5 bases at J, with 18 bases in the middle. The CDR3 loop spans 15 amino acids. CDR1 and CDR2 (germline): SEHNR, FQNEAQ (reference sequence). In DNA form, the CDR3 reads TGTGCCAGCAGCTCGACAGGTCCCAAGTGGGACGAGCAGTACTTC. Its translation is CASSSTGPKWDEQYF.

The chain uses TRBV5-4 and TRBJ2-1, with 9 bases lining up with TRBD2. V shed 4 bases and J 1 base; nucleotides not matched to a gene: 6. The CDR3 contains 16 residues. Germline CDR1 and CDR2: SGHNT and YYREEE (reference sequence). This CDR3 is CASSLGSGRSYNEQFF. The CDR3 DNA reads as TGTGCCAGCAGCCTCGGTAGCGGGAGATCCTACAATGAGCAGTTCTTC.

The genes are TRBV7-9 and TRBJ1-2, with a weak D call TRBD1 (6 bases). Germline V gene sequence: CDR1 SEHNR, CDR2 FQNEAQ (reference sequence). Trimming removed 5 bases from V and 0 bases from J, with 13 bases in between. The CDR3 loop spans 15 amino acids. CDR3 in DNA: TGTGCCAGCAGCCATCTGGGGGCCGCTAACTATGGCTACACCTTC. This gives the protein CASSHLGAANYGYTF.

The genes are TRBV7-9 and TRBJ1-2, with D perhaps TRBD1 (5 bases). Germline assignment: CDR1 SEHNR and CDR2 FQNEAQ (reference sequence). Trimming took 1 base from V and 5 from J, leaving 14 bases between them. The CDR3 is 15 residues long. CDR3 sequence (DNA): TGTGCCAGCAGCTTAGTGCCAGGGAAGGCGTATGGCTACACCTTC. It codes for CASSLVPGKAYGYTF.

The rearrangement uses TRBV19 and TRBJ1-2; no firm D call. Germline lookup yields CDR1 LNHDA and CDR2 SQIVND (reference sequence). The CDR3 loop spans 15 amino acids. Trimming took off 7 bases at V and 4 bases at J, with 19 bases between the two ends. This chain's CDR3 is CASNSGGRWGYGYTF. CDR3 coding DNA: TGTGCCAGTAATTCGGGAGGAAGGTGGGGCTATGGCTACACCTTC.

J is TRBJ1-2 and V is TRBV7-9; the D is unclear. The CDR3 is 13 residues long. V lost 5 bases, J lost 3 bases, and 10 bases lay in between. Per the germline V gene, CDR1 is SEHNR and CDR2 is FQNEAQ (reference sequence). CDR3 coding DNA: TGTGCCAGCAGCCTAGGCGGCGACTATGGCTACACCTTC. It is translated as CASSLGGDYGYTF. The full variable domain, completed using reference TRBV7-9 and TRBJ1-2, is DTGVSQNPRHKITKRGQNVTFRCDPISEHNRLYWYRQTLGQGPEFLTYFQNEAQLEKSRLLSDRFSAERPKGSFSTLEIQRTEQGDSAMYLCASSLGGDYGYTFGSGTRLTVV.

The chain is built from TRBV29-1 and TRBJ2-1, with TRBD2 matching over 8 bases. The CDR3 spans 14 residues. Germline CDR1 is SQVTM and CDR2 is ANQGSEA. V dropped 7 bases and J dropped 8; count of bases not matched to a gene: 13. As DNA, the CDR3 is TGCAGCGGCGCCGGGACTAGTCACTTCGATGAGCAGTTCTTC. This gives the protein CSGAGTSHFDEQFF.

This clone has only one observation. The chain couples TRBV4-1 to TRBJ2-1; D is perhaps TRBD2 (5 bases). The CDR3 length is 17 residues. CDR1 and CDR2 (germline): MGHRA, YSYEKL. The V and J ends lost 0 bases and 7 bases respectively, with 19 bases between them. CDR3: CASSQDGGLVGVNEQFF. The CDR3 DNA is TGCGCCAGCAGCCAAGATGGAGGCCTAGTCGGAGTTAATGAGCAGTTCTTC.

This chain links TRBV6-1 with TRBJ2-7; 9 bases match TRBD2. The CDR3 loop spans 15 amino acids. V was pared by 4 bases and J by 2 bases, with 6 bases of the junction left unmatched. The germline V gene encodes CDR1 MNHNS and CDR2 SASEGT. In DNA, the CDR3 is TGTGCCAGCAGTGCTCCTAGCGGGGCTACCTACGAGCAGTACTTC. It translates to CASSAPSGATYEQYF.

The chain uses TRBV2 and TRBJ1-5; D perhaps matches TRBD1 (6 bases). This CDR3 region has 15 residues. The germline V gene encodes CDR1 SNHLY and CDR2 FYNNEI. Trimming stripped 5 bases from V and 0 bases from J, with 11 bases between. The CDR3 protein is CASSPDRNSNQPQHF. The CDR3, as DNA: TGTGCCAGCAGTCCAGACAGGAATAGCAATCAGCCCCAGCATTTT. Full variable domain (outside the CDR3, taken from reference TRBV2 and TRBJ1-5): EPEVTQTPSHQVTQMGQEVILRCVPISNHLYFYWYRQILGQKVEFLVSFYNNEISEKSEIFDDQFSVERPDGSNFTLKIRSTKLEDSAMYFCASSPDRNSNQPQHFGDGTRLSIL.

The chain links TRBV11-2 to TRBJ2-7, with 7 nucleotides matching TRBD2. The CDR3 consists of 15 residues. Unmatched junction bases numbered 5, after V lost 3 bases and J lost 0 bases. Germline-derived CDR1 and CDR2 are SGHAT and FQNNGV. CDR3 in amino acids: CASSFDPSGSYEQYF. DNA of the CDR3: TGTGCCAGCAGCTTTGACCCTAGCGGCTCCTACGAGCAGTACTTC.

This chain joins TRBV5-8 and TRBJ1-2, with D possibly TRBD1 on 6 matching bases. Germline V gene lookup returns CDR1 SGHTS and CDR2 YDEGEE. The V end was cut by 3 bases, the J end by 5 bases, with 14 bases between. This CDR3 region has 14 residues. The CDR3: CASSSYTGTYGYTF. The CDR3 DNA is TGTGCCAGCAGCTCCTACACAGGGACATATGGCTACACCTTC.

In DNA form, the CDR3 reads TGTGCCAGCAGTGATCTTCAGGTTACCAATCAGCCCCAGCATTTT. The encoded protein is CASSDLQVTNQPQHF. The rearrangement joins TRBV2 to TRBJ1-5; no firm D call. Deletions cut 3 bases from V and 3 bases from J, with 12 bases between. Germline V lookup: CDR1 SNHLY, CDR2 FYNNEI. The CDR3 contains 15 residues. Based on the CDR3 plus reference TRBV2 and TRBJ1-5, the full variable domain is EPEVTQTPSHQVTQMGQEVILRCVPISNHLYFYWYRQILGQKVEFLVSFYNNEISEKSEIFDDQFSVERPDGSNFTLKIRSTKLEDSAMYFCASSDLQVTNQPQHFGDGTRLSIL.

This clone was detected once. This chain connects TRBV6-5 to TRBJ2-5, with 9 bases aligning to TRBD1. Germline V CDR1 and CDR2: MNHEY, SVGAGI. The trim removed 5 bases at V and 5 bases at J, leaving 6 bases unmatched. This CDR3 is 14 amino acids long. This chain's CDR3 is CASSRTGVIETQYF. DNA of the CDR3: TGTGCCAGCAGTAGGACAGGGGTGATCGAGACCCAGTACTTC.

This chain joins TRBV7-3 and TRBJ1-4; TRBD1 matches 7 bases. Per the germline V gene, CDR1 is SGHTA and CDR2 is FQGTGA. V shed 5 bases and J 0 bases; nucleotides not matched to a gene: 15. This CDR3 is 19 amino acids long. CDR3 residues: CASSRKTDRALATNEKLFF. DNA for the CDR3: TGTGCCAGCAGCCGTAAAACAGACAGGGCCCTTGCAACTAATGAAAAACTGTTTTTT.

CDR3 protein: CASSSEVLAGGGEQFF. The CDR3 DNA sequence: TGTGCCAGCAGTTCCGAGGTACTAGCGGGAGGTGGTGAGCAGTTCTTC. This sequence joins TRBV27 and TRBJ2-1; 12 nucleotides line up with TRBD2. J lost 9 bases, V lost 4 bases, and 10 bases had no gene match. This CDR3 region has 16 residues. CDR1 is MNHEY, CDR2 SMNVEV, per germline (reference sequence).

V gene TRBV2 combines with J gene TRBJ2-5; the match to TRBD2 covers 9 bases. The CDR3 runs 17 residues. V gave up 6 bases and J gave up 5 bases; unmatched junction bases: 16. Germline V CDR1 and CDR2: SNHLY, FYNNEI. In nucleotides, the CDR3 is TGTGCCAGCAGACCACCTGCGGGAGGGGCCGTGTTGGAGACCCAGTACTTC. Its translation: CASRPPAGGAVLETQYF.

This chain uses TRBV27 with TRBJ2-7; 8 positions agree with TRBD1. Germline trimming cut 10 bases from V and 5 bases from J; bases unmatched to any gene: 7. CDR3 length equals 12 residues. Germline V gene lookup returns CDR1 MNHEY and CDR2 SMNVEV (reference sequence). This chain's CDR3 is CATADRGNEQYF. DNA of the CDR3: TGTGCCACCGCCGACAGGGGAAACGAGCAGTACTTC.